The present entry profiles one T cell receptor beta chain with its context. Its antigen is not identified. The source of the sample is a study of cytomegalovirus exposure and HLA in healthy donors. General study results and limits: Altogether, 150 to 200 TCR beta chains were recorded as cytomegalovirus-associated.

With 3 bases clipped from V and 5 bases from J, the junction kept 7 bases outside the gene matches. There are 15 residues in the CDR3. Germline V gene lookup returns CDR1 KGHSH and CDR2 LQKENI. TCRdb's copy holds only in-frame clones and misses some; the assay was immunoSEQ multiplex PCR. This sample carries 200,000 or so clones, 80% to 95% of them seen once, and the ten largest clones take 1.1%. The sequence was collected from a woman younger than 35 in good health and CMV-seronegative. Sequenced material: PBMCs. V is TRBV18 and J is TRBJ2-7; TRBD2 matches 10 bases. This CDR3 reads CASSPALAGVHEQYF. CDR3 coding DNA: TGTGCCAGCTCACCGGCCCTAGCGGGAGTCCACGAGCAGTACTTC.